These 20 T cell receptor beta chains originate from one sample sequenced in a study of tumor-infiltrating lymphocytes in oesophageal squamous cell carcinoma. In TCRdb, the PCR reads were re-called with MiXCR into one record per CDR3 protein. The sample comprises about 15,000 distinct CDR3 sequences, roughly half of which are singletons, and more than 40% rests with the top ten. Sequencing was carried out using blood. These TCRs come from a male donor with esophageal squamous cell carcinoma.

Concerning this clonotype itself: A read error may be the cause here, since a much bigger clone is one base away. The rearrangement joins TRBV7-2 to TRBJ2-5; 8 bases agree with TRBD2. This CDR3 has 14 amino acids. J was trimmed by 11 bases and V by 5 bases; bases with no gene match: 13. Germline lookup yields CDR1 SGHTA and CDR2 FQGNSA. The DNA for the CDR3 is TGTGCCAGCAGCCTCCAAGCGGGGGCCAATGAGCAGTACTTC. Its protein is CASSLQAGANEQYF.

The rearrangement joins TRBV7-8 to TRBJ2-5; 8 positions agree with TRBD2. CDR3 length equals 18 residues. Germline CDR1 reads SGHVS; CDR2 reads FQNEAQ. V lost 1 base, J lost 4 bases, and 14 bases stayed unmatched. CDR3 in amino acids: CASSLGGSDGRAIETQYF. CDR3 in DNA: TGTGCCAGCAGCTTAGGTGGGTCGGACGGGAGGGCCATAGAGACCCAGTACTTC. Complete variable domain (other parts from reference TRBV7-8 and TRBJ2-5): GAGVSQSPRYKVAKRGQDVALRCDPISGHVSLFWYQQALGQGPEFLTYFQNEAQLDKSGLPSDRFFAERPEGSVSTLKIQRTQQEDSAVYLCASSLGGSDGRAIETQYFGPGTRLLVL.

As to this clonotype: A single base separates this from a much larger clone, so it may be a read error. This rearrangement joins TRBV7-2 to TRBJ2-1; D possibly corresponds to TRBD2 (7 bases). The CDR3 is 15 residues long. V dropped 5 bases and J dropped 10 bases, with 21 bases sitting between them. CDR1 is SGHTA and CDR2 is FQGNSA in the germline V gene. DNA of the CDR3: TGTGCCAGCAGCCCCTTCGAGGGGGGGCCGTACGAGCAGTTCTTC. Protein sequence: CASSPFEGGPYEQFF.

This clonotype is categorized as medium-sized. The V call is TRBV7-9, the J call TRBJ2-3; 8 bases line up with TRBD2. With 4 bases clipped from V and 1 base from J, the junction kept 4 bases outside the gene matches. CDR3 length: 15 residues. The germline CDR1 and CDR2 sequences are SEHNR and FQNEAQ (reference sequence). CDR3 sequence: CASSSQLAGTDTQYF. The CDR3 coding sequence is TGTGCCAGCAGCTCCCAACTAGCGGGCACAGATACGCAGTATTTT.

The V gene is TRBV7-4, the J gene TRBJ1-1; D is ambiguous. This CDR3 spans 11 amino acids. Trimming stripped 6 bases from V and 1 base from J, with 3 bases between. Germline V gives CDR1 SGHVT, CDR2 SQSDAQ. In DNA form, the CDR3 reads TGTGCCAGCAGATCGAACACTGAAGCTTTCTTT. It translates to CASRSNTEAFF.

The chain has TRBV6-1 and TRBJ2-1; 10 bases fit TRBD2. The assigned J gene may be wrong: the sequence end matches TRBJ2-7 better. Germline V lookup: CDR1 MNHNS, CDR2 SASEGT. The CDR3 contains 19 residues. The CDR3 DNA reads as TGTGCCAGCAGTATCCTACTAGCGGGACTGTTCATATACACAGATACGCAGTACTTC. Translation gives CASSILLAGLFIYTDTQYF.

V and J are TRBV7-2 and TRBJ2-5; TRBD1 aligns across 9 bases. The better agreement between TRBJ1-2 and the DNA end casts doubt on the J call. This CDR3 comprises 14 residues. The V gene's germline CDR1 is SGHTA and CDR2 FQGNSA. The DNA for the CDR3 is TGTGCCAGCAGAGAGGGGACAGGGCGCTATGGCTACACCTTC. This gives the protein CASREGTGRYGYTF.

The genes are TRBV15 and TRBJ2-7; the D call may be TRBD1 or TRBD2 (5 bases each). V lost 3 bases, J lost 3 bases, and 21 bases lay in between. The CDR3 covers 17 residues. The germline gives CDR1 LNHNV, CDR2 YYDKDF (reference sequence). CDR3 residues: CATSRGISGQGVYEQYF. CDR3 DNA: TGTGCCACCAGCAGGGGAATTTCGGGGCAGGGAGTCTACGAGCAGTACTTC.

J is TRBJ2-5 and V is TRBV27; the D gene is possibly TRBD2 (5 bases). The CDR3 is made up of 14 amino acids. Trimming pared 0 bases from V and 5 bases from J, leaving 10 bases between. Germline CDR1 is MNHEY and CDR2 is SMNVEV (reference sequence). CDR3 sequence reads: CASSLSGSGETQYF. The CDR3 bases are TGTGCCAGCAGTTTATCGGGGAGTGGGGAGACCCAGTACTTC.

This clonotype came up a few times. The junction and the germline gene differ at one end; a read error may be behind it. The chain has TRBV7-6 and TRBJ2-7, with 10 bases identical to TRBD2. The J call is doubtful: the DNA matches TRBJ2-5 better. Germline lookup yields CDR1 SGHVS and CDR2 FNYEAQ. The CDR3 consists of 13 residues. The CDR3 sequence: CASSLAGGETQYF. The CDR3, as DNA: TGTGCTAGCAGCTTAGCGGGGGGAGAGACCCAGTACTTC.

This clonotype was picked up many times. The chain couples TRBV11-3 to TRBJ1-2, with D unclear. Germline values: CDR1 SGHNT, CDR2 YENEEA. V was pared by 1 base and J by 8 bases, with 8 bases between. The CDR3 runs to 12 residues. This CDR3 is CASSLGDSGYTF. Written as DNA, the CDR3 is TGTGCCAGCAGCTTAGGGGATTCCGGCTACACCTTC.

The rearrangement uses TRBV11-2 and TRBJ1-1, with D possibly being TRBD1 (6 bases). Germline V CDR1 and CDR2: SGHAT, FQNNGV. The CDR3 consists of 13 residues. The V end lost 5 bases, the J end lost 5 bases, and 12 bases lay between the germline ends. The CDR3 DNA sequence: TGTGCCAGCAGCGACAGGAGTGTGACTGAAGCTTTCTTT. Protein: CASSDRSVTEAFF.

This clonotype has more than one count but fewer than ten. The chain joins TRBV7-8 to TRBJ2-1; D may be TRBD2 (6 bases). This CDR3 comprises 17 residues. The V gene's germline CDR1 is SGHVS and CDR2 FQNEAQ. V was shortened by 0 bases and J by 0 bases, with 12 bases between the two germline ends. CDR3 residues: CASSLATSTVSYNEQFF. Here the CDR3 DNA reads TGTGCCAGCAGCTTAGCGACTAGTACCGTCTCCTACAATGAGCAGTTCTTC.

This clonotype was seen a handful of times. The rearrangement joins TRBV6-6 to TRBJ1-1, with D possibly TRBD1 on 5 matching bases. Trimming removed 0 bases from V and 6 bases from J, with 8 bases in between. Germline V gene data show CDR1 as MNHNY and CDR2 as SVGAGI (reference sequence). This CDR3 has 13 residues. The CDR3 loop is CASSYSNRPEAFF. In nucleotides, the CDR3 is TGTGCCAGCAGTTACTCGAACAGGCCTGAAGCTTTCTTT.

To note about this clonotype: Likely a read error: the CDR3 ends without its conserved phenylalanine or tryptophan. No DNA is shown, since the ends of the CDR3 on it are uncertain; the CDR3 is the one TCRdb lists. The chain has TRBV11-2 and TRBJ2-7; the DNA was not used to check the table's D call, TRBD1. Per germline, CDR1 SGHAT and CDR2 FQNNGV. Inclusive of both ends, the CDR3 amounts to 17 amino acids. The CDR3 spells CASSPRQGSYNEQFFGA.

This chain links TRBV11-2 with TRBJ2-7; D is perhaps TRBD1 or TRBD2 (5 bases each). The DNA end favors TRBJ2-5, so the J call may be wrong. Germline V CDR1 and CDR2: SGHAT, FQNNGV. The CDR3 is 15 amino acids. The DNA for the CDR3 is TGTGCCAGCAGCTTAGTGGGACGATCGATGGAGACCCAGTACTTC. Translated: CASSLVGRSMETQYF.

The chain links TRBV7-3 to TRBJ2-5; no reliable D call. Germline V gene data show CDR1 as SGHTA and CDR2 as FQGTGA. The V and J ends lost 4 bases and 5 bases respectively, with 8 bases between them. This CDR3 has 12 residues. The CDR3 coding sequence is TGTGCCAGCAGCTCCCGATGGGAGACCCAGTACTTC. This encodes CASSSRWETQYF.

The genes are TRBV7-4 and TRBJ2-5; 11 positions agree with TRBD2. The CDR3 length is 17 residues. With 3 bases clipped from V and 2 bases from J, the junction kept 8 bases outside the gene matches. The germline V gene encodes CDR1 SGHVT and CDR2 SQSDAQ. Here the CDR3 reads CASSFSIGTSGQETQYF. The DNA for the CDR3 is TGTGCCAGCAGCTTTTCCATCGGGACTAGCGGACAAGAGACCCAGTACTTC.

The chain carries TRBV7-3 and TRBJ2-5, with 9 bases that match TRBD2. With 2 bases clipped from V and 5 bases from J, the junction kept 6 bases outside the gene matches. Germline values: CDR1 SGHTA, CDR2 FQGTGA. CDR3 length: 15 amino acids. CDR3 DNA sequence: TGTGCCAGCAGCTTAGAGCGGGGGGCCGGTGAGACCCAGTACTTC. It translates to CASSLERGAGETQYF. Together with reference TRBV7-3 and TRBJ2-5, the CDR3 gives the full variable domain: GAGVSQTPSNKVTEKGKYVELRCDPISGHTALYWYRQSLGQGPEFLIYFQGTGAADDSGLPNDRFFAVRPEGSVSTLKIQRTERGDSAVYLCASSLERGAGETQYFGPGTRLLVL.

Note on this clonotype: This is likely a read error, given that the CDR3 carries no conserved phenylalanine or tryptophan at its end. The limits of the CDR3 on the DNA are not certain, so only TCRdb's listed CDR3 is given. The CDR3 here is CASGRGYTFGS. The chain has TRBV19 and TRBJ2-1. Germline lookup yields CDR1 LNHDA and CDR2 SQIVND (reference sequence). The CDR3 extends over 11 residues, inclusive of both ends.